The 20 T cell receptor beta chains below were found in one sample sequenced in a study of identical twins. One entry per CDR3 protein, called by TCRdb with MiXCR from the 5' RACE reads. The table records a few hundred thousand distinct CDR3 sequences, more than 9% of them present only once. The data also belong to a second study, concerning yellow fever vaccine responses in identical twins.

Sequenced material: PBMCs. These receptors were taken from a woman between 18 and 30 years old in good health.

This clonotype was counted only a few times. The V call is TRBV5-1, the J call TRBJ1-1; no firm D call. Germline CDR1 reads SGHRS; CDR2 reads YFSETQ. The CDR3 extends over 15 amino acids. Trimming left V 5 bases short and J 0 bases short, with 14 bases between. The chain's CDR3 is CASSYPDRMNTEAFF. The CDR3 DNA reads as TGCGCCAGCAGTTACCCCGACCGGATGAACACTGAAGCTTTCTTT.

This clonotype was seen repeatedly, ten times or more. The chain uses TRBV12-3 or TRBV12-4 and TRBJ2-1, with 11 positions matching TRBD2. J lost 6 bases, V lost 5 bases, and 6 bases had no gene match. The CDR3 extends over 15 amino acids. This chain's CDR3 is CASSELAGVGNEQFF. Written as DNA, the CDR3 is TGTGCCAGCAGTGAACTAGCGGGGGTCGGCAATGAGCAGTTCTTC.

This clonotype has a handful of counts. The CDR3 is CASSPGGGLATKNIQYF. In nucleotides, the CDR3 is TGCGCCAGCAGCCCCGGGGGGGGACTAGCAACCAAAAACATTCAGTACTTC. The gene calls are TRBV5-1 and TRBJ2-4, with 9 nucleotides matching TRBD2. The CDR3 spans 17 residues. V trimming: 4 bases; J trimming: 2 bases; junction bases outside the gene matches: 10. Germline CDR1 is SGHRS and CDR2 is YFSETQ.

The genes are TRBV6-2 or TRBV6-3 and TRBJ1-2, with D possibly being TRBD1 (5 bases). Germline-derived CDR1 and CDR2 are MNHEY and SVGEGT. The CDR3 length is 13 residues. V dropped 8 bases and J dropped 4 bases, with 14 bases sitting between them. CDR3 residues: CASGLRGGYGYTF. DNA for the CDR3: TGTGCCAGCGGATTACGGGGGGGCTATGGCTACACCTTC.

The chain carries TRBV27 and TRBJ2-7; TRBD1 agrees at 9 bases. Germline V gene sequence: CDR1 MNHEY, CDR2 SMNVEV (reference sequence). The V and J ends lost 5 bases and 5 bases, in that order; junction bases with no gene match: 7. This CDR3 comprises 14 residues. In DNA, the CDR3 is TGTGCCAGCAGTCTTACAGGGGGCTGGGACGAGCAGTACTTC. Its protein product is CASSLTGGWDEQYF.

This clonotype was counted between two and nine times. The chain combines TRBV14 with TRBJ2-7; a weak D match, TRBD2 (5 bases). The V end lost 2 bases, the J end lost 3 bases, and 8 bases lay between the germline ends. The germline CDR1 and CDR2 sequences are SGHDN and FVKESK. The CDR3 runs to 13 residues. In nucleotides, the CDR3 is TGTGCCAGCAGCCAAAAGGCGGGCTACGAGCAGTACTTC. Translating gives CASSQKAGYEQYF.

DNA for the CDR3: TGCGCCAGCAGCCAAGGTCCCCAAGGACAGTTGGTCTACGAGCAGTACTTC. Protein product: CASSQGPQGQLVYEQYF. V gene TRBV4-3 combines with J gene TRBJ2-7, with D possibly TRBD1 on 6 matching bases. Trimming removed 1 base from V and 3 bases from J, with 19 bases in between. Germline CDR1 reads LGHNA; CDR2 reads YSLEER. The CDR3 covers 17 residues.

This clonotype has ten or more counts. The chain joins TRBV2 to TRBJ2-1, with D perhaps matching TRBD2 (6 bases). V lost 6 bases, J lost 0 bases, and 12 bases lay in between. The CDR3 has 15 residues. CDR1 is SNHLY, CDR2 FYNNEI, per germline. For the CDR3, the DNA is TGTGCCAGCAGAATGACTAGTAGCTCCTACAATGAGCAGTTCTTC. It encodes CASRMTSSSYNEQFF.

DNA of the CDR3: TGTGCCAGCAGTAGACAGGATGCCAAAAACATTCAGTACTTC. It is translated as CASSRQDAKNIQYF. V usage is TRBV6-2 or TRBV6-3 and J usage is TRBJ2-4; D is possibly TRBD1 (6 bases). V lost 5 bases to trimming and J lost 1 base, with 9 bases between them. Germline V lookup: CDR1 MNHEY, CDR2 SVGEGT. This CDR3 has 14 amino acids.

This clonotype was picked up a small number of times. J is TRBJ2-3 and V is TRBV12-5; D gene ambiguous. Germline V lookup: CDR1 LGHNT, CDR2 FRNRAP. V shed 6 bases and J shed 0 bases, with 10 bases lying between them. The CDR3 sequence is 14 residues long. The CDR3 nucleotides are TGTGCTAGTGGGGATACCTCTAGCACAGATACGCAGTATTTT. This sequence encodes CASGDTSSTDTQYF.

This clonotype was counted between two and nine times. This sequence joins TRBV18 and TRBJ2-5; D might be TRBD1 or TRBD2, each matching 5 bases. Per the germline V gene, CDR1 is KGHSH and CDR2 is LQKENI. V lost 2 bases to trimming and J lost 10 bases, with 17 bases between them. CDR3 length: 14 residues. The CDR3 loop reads CASSPSGTHSDQYF. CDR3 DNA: TGTGCCAGCTCACCATCGGGGACCCACAGCGACCAGTACTTC.

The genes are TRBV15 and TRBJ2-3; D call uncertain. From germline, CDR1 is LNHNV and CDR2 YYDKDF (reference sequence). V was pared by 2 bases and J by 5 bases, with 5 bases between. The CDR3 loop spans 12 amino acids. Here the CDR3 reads CATSRLEDTQYF. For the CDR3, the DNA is TGTGCCACCAGCAGACTAGAAGATACGCAGTATTTT.

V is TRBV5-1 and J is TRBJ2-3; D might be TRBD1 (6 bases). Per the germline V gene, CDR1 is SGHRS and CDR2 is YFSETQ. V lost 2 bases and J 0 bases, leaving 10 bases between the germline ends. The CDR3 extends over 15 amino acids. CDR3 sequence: CASSFDRMSTDTQYF. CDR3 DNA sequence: TGCGCCAGCAGCTTCGACAGGATGAGCACAGATACGCAGTATTTT.

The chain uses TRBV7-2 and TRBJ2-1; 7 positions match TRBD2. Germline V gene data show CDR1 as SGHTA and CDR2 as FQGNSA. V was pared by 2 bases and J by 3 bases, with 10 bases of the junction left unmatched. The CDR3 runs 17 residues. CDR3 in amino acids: CASSLSGGTRDYNEQFF. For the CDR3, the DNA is TGTGCCAGCAGCTTATCGGGGGGTACTCGAGACTACAATGAGCAGTTCTTC.

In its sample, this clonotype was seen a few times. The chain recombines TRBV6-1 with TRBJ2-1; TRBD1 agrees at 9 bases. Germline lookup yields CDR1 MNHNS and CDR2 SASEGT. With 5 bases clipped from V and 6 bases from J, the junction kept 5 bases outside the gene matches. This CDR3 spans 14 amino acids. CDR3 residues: CASSPRDRANEQFF. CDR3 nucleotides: TGTGCCAGCAGTCCCCGGGACAGGGCCAATGAGCAGTTCTTC.

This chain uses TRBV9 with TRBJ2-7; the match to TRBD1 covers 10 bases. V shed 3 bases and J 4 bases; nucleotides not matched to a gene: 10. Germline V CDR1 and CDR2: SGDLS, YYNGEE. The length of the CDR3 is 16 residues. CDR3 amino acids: CASSASVSGQGYEQYF. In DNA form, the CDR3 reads TGTGCCAGCAGCGCGTCTGTATCGGGACAGGGGTACGAGCAGTACTTC.

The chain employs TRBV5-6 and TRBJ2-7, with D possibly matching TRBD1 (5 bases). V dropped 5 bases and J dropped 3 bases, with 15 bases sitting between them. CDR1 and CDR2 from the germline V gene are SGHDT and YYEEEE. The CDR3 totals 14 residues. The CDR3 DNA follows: TGTGCCAGCAGTTACGGACAAGCTGTCTACGAGCAGTACTTC. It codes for CASSYGQAVYEQYF.

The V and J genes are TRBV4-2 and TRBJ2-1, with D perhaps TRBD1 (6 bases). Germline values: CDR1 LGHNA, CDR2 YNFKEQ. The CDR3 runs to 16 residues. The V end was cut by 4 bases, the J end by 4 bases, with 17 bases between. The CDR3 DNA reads TGTGCCAGCAGCCCACGGGTCTCAGGGGTTTACAATGAGCAGTTCTTC. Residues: CASSPRVSGVYNEQFF.

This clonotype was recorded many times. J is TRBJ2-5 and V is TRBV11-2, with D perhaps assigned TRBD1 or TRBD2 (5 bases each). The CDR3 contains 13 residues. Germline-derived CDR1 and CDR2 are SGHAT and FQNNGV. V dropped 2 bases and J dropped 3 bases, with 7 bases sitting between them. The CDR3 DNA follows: TGTGCCAGCAGCTTAATGGGGGAAGAGACCCAGTACTTC. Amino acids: CASSLMGEETQYF.

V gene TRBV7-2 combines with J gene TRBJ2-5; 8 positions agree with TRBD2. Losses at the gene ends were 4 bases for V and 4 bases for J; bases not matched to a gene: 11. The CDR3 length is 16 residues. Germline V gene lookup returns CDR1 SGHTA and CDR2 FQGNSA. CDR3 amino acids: CASSSGTRGGRETQYF. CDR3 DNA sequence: TGTGCCAGCAGCTCCGGGACTAGAGGGGGGAGAGAGACCCAGTACTTC. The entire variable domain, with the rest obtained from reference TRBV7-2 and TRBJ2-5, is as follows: GAGVSQSPSNKVTEKGKDVELRCDPISGHTALYWYRQSLGQGLEFLIYFQGNSAPDKSGLPSDRFSAERTGGSVSTLTIQRTQQEDSAVYLCASSSGTRGGRETQYFGPGTRLLVL.